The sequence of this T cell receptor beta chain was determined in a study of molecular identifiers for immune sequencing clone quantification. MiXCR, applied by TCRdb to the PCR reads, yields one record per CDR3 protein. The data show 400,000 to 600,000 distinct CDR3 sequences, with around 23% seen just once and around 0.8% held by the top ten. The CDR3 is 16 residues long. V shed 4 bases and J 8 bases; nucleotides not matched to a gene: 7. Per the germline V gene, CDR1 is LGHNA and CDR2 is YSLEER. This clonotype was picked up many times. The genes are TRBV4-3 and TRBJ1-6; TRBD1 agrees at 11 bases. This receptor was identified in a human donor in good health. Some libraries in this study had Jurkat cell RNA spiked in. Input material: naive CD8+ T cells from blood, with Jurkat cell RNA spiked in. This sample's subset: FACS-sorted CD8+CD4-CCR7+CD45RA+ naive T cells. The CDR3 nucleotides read TGCGCCAGCAGCCCGGACAGGGGGCGCAAAGATTCACCCCTCCACTTT. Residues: CASSPDRGRKDSPLHF.